The 15 T cell receptor beta chains below all came from one sample that was sequenced in a study of blood T cell repertoires in COVID-19. Libraries were prepared by immunoSEQ multiplex PCR; TCRdb keeps only in-frame clonotypes and omits some of them. This sample has tens of thousands of clones, with 80% to 90% found just once. Input material: peripheral blood. These receptors were collected from a man in his sixties or seventies with active or convalescent COVID-19.

The chain recombines TRBV6-1 with TRBJ2-3, with D maybe TRBD2 (6 bases). Trimming pared 3 bases from V and 4 bases from J, leaving 14 bases between. CDR3 length: 15 residues. In germline, CDR1 is MNHNS, CDR2 SASEGT. The DNA of the CDR3 is TGTGCCAGCAGTGATTCTAGCGTTAGCTCAGATACGCAGTATTTT. Protein: CASSDSSVSSDTQYF.

V is TRBV9 and J is TRBJ1-6; 7 nucleotides align to TRBD1. The germline CDR1 and CDR2 sequences are SGDLS and YYNGEE. The CDR3 loop spans 18 amino acids. V trimming: 4 bases; J trimming: 4 bases; junction bases outside the gene matches: 14. DNA of the CDR3: TGTGCCAGCAGCCCCCGAGAAGGGGGCGCCCCATATAATTCACCCCTCCACTTT. This gives the protein CASSPREGGAPYNSPLHF. The full variable domain, in which reference TRBV9 and TRBJ1-6 provide the parts outside the CDR3, is DSGVTQTPKHLITATGQRVTLRCSPRSGDLSVYWYQQSLDQGLQFLIQYYNGEERAKGNILERFSAQQFPDLHSELNLSSLELGDSALYFCASSPREGGAPYNSPLHFGNGTRLTVT.

This clone was seen only once. The V gene is TRBV6-5, the J gene TRBJ2-5, with D tentatively TRBD1 (6 bases). The CDR3 loop spans 13 amino acids. Trimming took 2 bases from V and 5 from J, leaving 9 bases between them. CDR1 is MNHEY, CDR2 SVGAGI, per germline. CDR3 amino acids: CASSYLDSETQYF. In DNA form, the CDR3 reads TGTGCCAGCAGTTACCTGGACAGTGAGACCCAGTACTTC.

The chain is built from TRBV7-3 and TRBJ1-2, with 7 bases lining up with TRBD1. The CDR3 covers 15 residues. Germline values: CDR1 SGHTA, CDR2 FQGTGA. Trimming took 2 bases from V and 8 from J; bases not matched to a gene: 11. Here the CDR3 reads CASSLGGLTGLGYTF. In DNA, the CDR3 is TGTGCCAGCAGCTTAGGAGGTTTGACAGGGCTCGGCTACACCTTC.

This clone has only one observation. V gene TRBV6-1 combines with J gene TRBJ1-1; maybe TRBD1 (6 bases). The germline V gene encodes CDR1 MNHNS and CDR2 SASEGT. The CDR3 spans 14 residues. V was pared by 3 bases and J by 2 bases, with 10 bases between. The CDR3 protein is CASSEGTFNTEAFF. Here the CDR3 DNA reads TGTGCCAGCAGTGAGGGGACATTCAACACTGAAGCTTTCTTT.

The chain recombines TRBV11-1 with TRBJ2-4, with 12 bases aligning to TRBD1. Germline CDR1 reads SGHAT; CDR2 reads FQDESV (reference sequence). The trim removed 5 bases at V and 6 bases at J, leaving 2 bases unmatched. CDR3 length equals 14 residues. The CDR3 DNA sequence: TGTGCCAGCAGCCGGGGACAGGGGGCAAACATTCAGTACTTC. Its translation: CASSRGQGANIQYF.

The CDR3 reads CASLGGRLAGTDTQYF. CDR3 bases: TGTGCCAGTCTTGGAGGTCGACTAGCGGGAACAGATACGCAGTATTTT. The V call is TRBV28, the J call TRBJ2-3; 11 nucleotides match TRBD2. The V segment lost 9 bases and the J segment 3 bases; nucleotides outside the gene matches: 11. The CDR3 contains 16 residues. Germline V gives CDR1 MDHEN, CDR2 SYDVKM.

This chain joins TRBV9 and TRBJ2-1; D unresolved. There are 12 residues in the CDR3. Germline V gene sequence: CDR1 SGDLS, CDR2 YYNGEE. V lost 4 bases and J 5 bases, leaving 7 bases between the germline ends. CDR3 sequence (DNA): TGTGCCAGCAGCACCCGGGACAATGAGCAGTTCTTC. Its translation is CASSTRDNEQFF. Full variable domain (missing parts from reference TRBV9 and TRBJ2-1): DSGVTQTPKHLITATGQRVTLRCSPRSGDLSVYWYQQSLDQGLQFLIQYYNGEERAKGNILERFSAQQFPDLHSELNLSSLELGDSALYFCASSTRDNEQFFGPGTRLTVL.

This chain links TRBV9 with TRBJ1-4; 8 bases line up with TRBD1. Looked up from germline, CDR1 is SGDLS and CDR2 is YYNGEE. The CDR3 extends over 15 amino acids. Trimming cost V 2 bases and J 3 bases; bases outside gene matches: 3. CDR3 amino acids: CASSVDRGSNEKLFF. Written as DNA, the CDR3 is TGTGCCAGCAGCGTCGACAGGGGTTCTAATGAAAAACTGTTTTTT.

The chain recombines TRBV19 with TRBJ2-3; D perhaps matches TRBD2 (5 bases). The V end was cut by 1 base, the J end by 2 bases, with 13 bases between. The CDR3 has 16 residues. Germline values: CDR1 LNHDA, CDR2 SQIVND (reference sequence). The CDR3 sequence is CASSIGRLDPTDTQYF. CDR3 in DNA: TGTGCCAGTAGTATAGGGAGGCTAGACCCCACAGATACGCAGTATTTT. The whole variable domain, filled in from reference TRBV19 and TRBJ2-3, reads DGGITQSPKYLFRKEGQNVTLSCEQNLNHDAMYWYRQDPGQGLRLIYYSQIVNDFQKGDIAEGYSVSREKKESFPLTVTSAQKNPTAFYLCASSIGRLDPTDTQYFGPGTRLTVL.

Of note for this clone: A junction boundary mismatches the germline segment, possibly from a read error. The chain is built from TRBV7-2 and TRBJ2-5; TRBD2 matches at 10 bases. Germline V gene lookup returns CDR1 SGHTA and CDR2 FQGNSA. The CDR3 covers 15 residues. CDR3 amino acids: CASSIAGGPIETQYF. In DNA form, the CDR3 reads TGTGCCAGCAGCATAGCGGGAGGCCCCATAGAGACCCAGTACTTC.

The chain has TRBV4-1 and TRBJ1-1, with D hard to call. The germline CDR1 and CDR2 sequences are MGHRA and YSYEKL. The V gene lost 3 bases and the J gene lost 9 bases, with 14 bases spanning the gap. This CDR3 comprises 13 residues. This CDR3 is CASSQEGETKAFF. As DNA, the CDR3 is TGCGCCAGCAGCCAGGAGGGCGAGACTAAAGCTTTCTTT.

A single count supports this clone. The chain uses TRBV5-1 and TRBJ2-1; 11 nucleotides line up with TRBD1. This CDR3 contains 14 residues. The V gene's germline CDR1 is SGHRS and CDR2 YFSETQ. The V and J ends lost 9 bases and 7 bases, in that order; junction bases with no gene match: 9. The CDR3 sequence: CATRTGGGGNEQFF. The DNA for the CDR3 is TGCGCCACGAGGACAGGGGGCGGTGGGAATGAGCAGTTCTTC.

This clone has only one observation. The chain couples TRBV4-2 to TRBJ2-7; no clear D. Between the trimmed V and J ends, which lost 4 bases and 4 bases, there was a span of 20 bases. Per germline, CDR1 LGHNA and CDR2 YNFKEQ. CDR3 size: 16 residues. CDR3 in amino acids: CASSLGATAIGYEQYF. The CDR3 DNA sequence: TGTGCCAGCAGCCTCGGAGCGACGGCTATCGGGTACGAGCAGTACTTC.

The chain uses TRBV7-2 and TRBJ1-3, with a possible D match to TRBD1 (5 bases). With 5 bases removed from V and 1 base from J, the gap between germline ends came to 9 bases. This CDR3 has 14 amino acids. CDR1 SGHTA and CDR2 FQGNSA come from the germline V gene. CDR3 nucleotides: TGTGCCAGCAGCGTTCAGGGATCTGGAAACACCATATATTTT. This codes for CASSVQGSGNTIYF.